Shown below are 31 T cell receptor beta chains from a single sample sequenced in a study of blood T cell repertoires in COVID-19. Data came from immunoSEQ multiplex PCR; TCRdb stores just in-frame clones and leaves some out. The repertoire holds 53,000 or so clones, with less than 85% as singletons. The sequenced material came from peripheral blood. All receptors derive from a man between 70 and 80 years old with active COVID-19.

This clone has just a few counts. For the CDR3, the DNA is TGTGCCAGCAGTCCCGACAGGGGGCGTGGTGAGCAGTTCTTC. It is translated as CASSPDRGRGEQFF. The genes are TRBV6-4 and TRBJ2-1, with 10 nucleotides matching TRBD1. V shed 5 bases and J 9 bases; nucleotides not matched to a gene: 7. Germline V gene lookup returns CDR1 MRHNA and CDR2 SNTAGT. The CDR3 is 14 amino acids.

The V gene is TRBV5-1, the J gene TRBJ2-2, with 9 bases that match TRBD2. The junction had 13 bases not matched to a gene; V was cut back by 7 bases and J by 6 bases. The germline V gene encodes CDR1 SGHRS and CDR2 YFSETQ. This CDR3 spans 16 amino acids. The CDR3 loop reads CASLGVAGDPAGELFF. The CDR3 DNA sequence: TGCGCCAGCCTAGGAGTAGCGGGAGACCCGGCCGGGGAGCTGTTTTTT.

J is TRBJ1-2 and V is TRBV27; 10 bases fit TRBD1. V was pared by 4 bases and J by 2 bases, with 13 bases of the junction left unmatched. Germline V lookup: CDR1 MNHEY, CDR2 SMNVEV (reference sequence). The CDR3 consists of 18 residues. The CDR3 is CASSSHGGGQGINYGYTF. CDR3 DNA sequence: TGTGCCAGCAGTTCACACGGCGGGGGACAGGGGATAAACTATGGCTACACCTTC.

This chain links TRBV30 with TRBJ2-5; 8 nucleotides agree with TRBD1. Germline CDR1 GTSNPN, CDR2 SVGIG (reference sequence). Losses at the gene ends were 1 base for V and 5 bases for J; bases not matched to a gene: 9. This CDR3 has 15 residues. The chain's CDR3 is CAWSAFRGLWETQYF. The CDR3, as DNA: TGTGCCTGGAGTGCCTTCAGGGGGCTATGGGAGACCCAGTACTTC.

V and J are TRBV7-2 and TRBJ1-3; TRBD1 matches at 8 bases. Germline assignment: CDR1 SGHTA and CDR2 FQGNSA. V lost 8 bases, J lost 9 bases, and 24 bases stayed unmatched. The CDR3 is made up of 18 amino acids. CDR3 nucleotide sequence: TGTGCCAGCCGTACTAATTCACTTCCGGGACAGGAACGGGCCACCATATATTTT. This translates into CASRTNSLPGQERATIYF.

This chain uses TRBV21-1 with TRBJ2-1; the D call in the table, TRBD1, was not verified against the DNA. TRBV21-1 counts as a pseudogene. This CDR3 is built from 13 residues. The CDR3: CASSKDRGRWQFF. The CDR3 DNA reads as TGTGCCAGCAGCAAAGACAGGGGGCGATGGCAGTTCTTC.

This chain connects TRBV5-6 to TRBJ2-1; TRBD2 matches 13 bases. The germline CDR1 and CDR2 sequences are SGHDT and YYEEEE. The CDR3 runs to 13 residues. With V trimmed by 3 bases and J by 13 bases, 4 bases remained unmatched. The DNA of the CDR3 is TGTGCCAGCAGCTCACTAGCGGGAGGGGAACAGTTCTTC. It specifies CASSSLAGGEQFF.

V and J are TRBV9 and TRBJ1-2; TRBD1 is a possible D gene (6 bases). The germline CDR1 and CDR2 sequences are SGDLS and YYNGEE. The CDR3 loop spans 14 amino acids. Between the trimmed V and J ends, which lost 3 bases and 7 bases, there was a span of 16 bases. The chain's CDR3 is CASSGTTGIGGYTF. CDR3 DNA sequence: TGTGCCAGCAGCGGAACAACAGGGATCGGTGGCTACACCTTC. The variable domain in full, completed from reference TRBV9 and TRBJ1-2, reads DSGVTQTPKHLITATGQRVTLRCSPRSGDLSVYWYQQSLDQGLQFLIQYYNGEERAKGNILERFSAQQFPDLHSELNLSSLELGDSALYFCASSGTTGIGGYTFGSGTRLTVV.

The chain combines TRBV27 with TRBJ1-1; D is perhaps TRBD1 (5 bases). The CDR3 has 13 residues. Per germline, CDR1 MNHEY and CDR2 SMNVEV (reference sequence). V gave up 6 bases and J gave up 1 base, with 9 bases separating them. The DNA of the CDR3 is TGTGCCAGCAGCATTACAGGGAACACTGAAGCTTTCTTT. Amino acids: CASSITGNTEAFF.

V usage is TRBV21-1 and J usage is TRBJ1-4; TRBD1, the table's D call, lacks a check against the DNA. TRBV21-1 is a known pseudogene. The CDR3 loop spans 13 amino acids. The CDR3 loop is CASSLVGAEKLFF. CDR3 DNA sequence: TGTGCCAGCAGCTTGGTGGGGGCAGAAAAACTGTTTTTT.

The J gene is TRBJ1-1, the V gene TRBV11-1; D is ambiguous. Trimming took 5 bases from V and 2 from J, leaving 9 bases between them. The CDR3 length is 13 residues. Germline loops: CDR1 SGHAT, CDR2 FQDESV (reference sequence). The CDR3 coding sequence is TGTGCCAGCAGCCGACAACCTAACACTGAAGCTTTCTTT. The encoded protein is CASSRQPNTEAFF.

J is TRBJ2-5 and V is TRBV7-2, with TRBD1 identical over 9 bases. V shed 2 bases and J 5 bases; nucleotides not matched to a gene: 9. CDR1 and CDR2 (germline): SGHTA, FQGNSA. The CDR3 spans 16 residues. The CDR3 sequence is CASSLLRDRVRETQYF. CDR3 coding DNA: TGTGCCAGCAGCTTACTCCGGGACAGGGTTCGTGAGACCCAGTACTTC. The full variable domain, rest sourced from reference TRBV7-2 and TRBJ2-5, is GAGVSQSPSNKVTEKGKDVELRCDPISGHTALYWYRQSLGQGLEFLIYFQGNSAPDKSGLPSDRFSAERTGGSVSTLTIQRTQQEDSAVYLCASSLLRDRVRETQYFGPGTRLLVL.

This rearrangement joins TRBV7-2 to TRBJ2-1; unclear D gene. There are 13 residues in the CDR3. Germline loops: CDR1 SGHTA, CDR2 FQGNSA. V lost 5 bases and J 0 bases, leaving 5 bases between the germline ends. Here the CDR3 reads CASSPSSYNEQFF. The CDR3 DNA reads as TGTGCCAGCAGCCCGAGCTCCTACAATGAGCAGTTCTTC. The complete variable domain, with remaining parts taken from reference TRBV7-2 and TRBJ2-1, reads GAGVSQSPSNKVTEKGKDVELRCDPISGHTALYWYRQSLGQGLEFLIYFQGNSAPDKSGLPSDRFSAERTGGSVSTLTIQRTQQEDSAVYLCASSPSSYNEQFFGPGTRLTVL.

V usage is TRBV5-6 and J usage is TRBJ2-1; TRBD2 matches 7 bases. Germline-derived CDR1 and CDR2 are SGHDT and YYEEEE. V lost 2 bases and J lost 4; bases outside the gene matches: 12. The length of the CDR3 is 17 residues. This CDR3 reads CASSFLLLGREYNEQFF. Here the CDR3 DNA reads TGTGCCAGCAGCTTTTTGCTTCTAGGGAGGGAATACAATGAGCAGTTCTTC. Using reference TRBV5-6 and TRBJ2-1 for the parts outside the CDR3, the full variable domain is DAGVTQSPTHLIKTRGQQVTLRCSPKSGHDTVSWYQQALGQGPQFIFQYYEEEERQRGNFPDRFSGHQFPNYSSELNVNALLLGDSALYLCASSFLLLGREYNEQFFGPGTRLTVL.

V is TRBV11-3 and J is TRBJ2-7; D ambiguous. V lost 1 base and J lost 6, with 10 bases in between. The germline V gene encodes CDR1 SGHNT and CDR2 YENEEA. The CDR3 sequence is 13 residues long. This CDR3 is CASSLAGDGEQYF. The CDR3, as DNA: TGTGCCAGCAGCTTAGCCGGAGACGGCGAGCAGTACTTC.

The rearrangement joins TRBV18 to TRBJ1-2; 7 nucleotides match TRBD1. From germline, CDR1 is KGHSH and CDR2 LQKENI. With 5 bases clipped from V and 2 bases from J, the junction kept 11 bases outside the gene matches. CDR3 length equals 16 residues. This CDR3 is CASSSGQVGTNYGYTF. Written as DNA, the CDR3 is TGTGCCAGCTCATCCGGACAGGTGGGAACGAACTATGGCTACACCTTC. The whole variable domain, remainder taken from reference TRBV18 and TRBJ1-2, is NAGVMQNPRHLVRRRGQEARLRCSPMKGHSHVYWYRQLPEEGLKFMVYLQKENIIDESGMPKERFSAEFPKEGPSILRIQQVVRGDSAAYFCASSSGQVGTNYGYTFGSGTRLTVV.

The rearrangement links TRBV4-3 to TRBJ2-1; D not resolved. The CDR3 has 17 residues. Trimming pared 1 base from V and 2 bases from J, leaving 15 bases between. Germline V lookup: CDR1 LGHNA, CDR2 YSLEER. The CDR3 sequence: CASSQGRSPATYNEQFF. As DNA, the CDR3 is TGCGCCAGCAGCCAAGGGCGGAGCCCTGCAACCTACAATGAGCAGTTCTTC.

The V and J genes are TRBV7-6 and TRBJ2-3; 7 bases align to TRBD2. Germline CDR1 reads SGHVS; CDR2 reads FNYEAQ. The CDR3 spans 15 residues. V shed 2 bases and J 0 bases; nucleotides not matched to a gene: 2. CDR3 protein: CASSLTSVSTDTQYF. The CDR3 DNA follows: TGTGCCAGCAGCTTAACTAGCGTTAGCACAGATACGCAGTATTTT.

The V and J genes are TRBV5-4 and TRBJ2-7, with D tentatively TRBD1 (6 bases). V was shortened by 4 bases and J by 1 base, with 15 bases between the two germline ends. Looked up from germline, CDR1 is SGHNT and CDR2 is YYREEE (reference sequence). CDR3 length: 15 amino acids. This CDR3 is CASSIKQGGSYEQYF. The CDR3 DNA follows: TGTGCCAGCAGCATAAAACAGGGTGGGTCCTACGAGCAGTACTTC.

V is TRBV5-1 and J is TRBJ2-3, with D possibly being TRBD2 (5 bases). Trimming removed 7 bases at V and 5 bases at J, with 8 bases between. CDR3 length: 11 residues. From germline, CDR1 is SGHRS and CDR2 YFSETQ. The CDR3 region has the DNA TGCGCCAGCCGGGAAGGAGATACGCAGTATTTT. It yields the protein CASREGDTQYF.

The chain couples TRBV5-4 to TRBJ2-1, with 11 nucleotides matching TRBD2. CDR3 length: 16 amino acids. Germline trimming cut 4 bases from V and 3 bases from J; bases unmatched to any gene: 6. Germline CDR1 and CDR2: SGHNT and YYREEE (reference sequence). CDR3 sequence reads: CASSRDSGGDYNEQFF. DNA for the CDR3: TGTGCCAGCAGCCGCGATAGCGGGGGGGACTACAATGAGCAGTTCTTC.

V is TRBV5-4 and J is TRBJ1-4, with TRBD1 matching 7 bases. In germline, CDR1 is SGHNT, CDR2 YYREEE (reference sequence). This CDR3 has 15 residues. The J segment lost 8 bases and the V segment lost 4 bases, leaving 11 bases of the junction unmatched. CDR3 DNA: TGTGCCAGCAGCGAAAGACAGGGTCAATCCGAAAAACTGTTTTTT. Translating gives CASSERQGQSEKLFF.

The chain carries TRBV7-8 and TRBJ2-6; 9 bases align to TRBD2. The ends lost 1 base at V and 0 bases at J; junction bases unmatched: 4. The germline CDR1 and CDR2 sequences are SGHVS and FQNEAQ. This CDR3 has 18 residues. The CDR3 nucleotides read TGTGCCAGCAGCTTAGTTTTAGCGGGGGACTCTGGGGCCAACGTCCTGACTTTC. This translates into CASSLVLAGDSGANVLTF.

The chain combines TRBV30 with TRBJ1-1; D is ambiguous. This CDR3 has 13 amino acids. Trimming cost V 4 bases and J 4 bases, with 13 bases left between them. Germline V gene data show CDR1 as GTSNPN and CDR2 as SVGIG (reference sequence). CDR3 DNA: TGTGCCTGGATGGCGGCGGATGGCACTGAAGCTTTCTTT. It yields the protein CAWMAADGTEAFF.

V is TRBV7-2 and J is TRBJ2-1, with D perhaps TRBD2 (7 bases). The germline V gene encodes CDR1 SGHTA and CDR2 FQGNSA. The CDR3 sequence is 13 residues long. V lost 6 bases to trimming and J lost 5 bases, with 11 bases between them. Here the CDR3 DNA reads TGTGCCAGCAGTTGGGGGGGCCACAATGAGCAGTTCTTC. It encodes CASSWGGHNEQFF.

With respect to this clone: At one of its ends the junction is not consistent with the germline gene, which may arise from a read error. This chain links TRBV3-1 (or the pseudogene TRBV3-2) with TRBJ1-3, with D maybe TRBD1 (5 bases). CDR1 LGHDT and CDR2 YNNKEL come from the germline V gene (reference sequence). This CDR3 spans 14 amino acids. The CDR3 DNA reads TGTGCCAGCACCCAACGCGGGGGATTACACACCATATATTTT. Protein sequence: CASTQRGGLHTIYF.

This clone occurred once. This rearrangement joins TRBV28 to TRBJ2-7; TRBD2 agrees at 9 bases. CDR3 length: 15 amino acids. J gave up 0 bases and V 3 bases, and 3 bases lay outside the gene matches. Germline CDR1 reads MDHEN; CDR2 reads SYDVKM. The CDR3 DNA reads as TGTGCCAGCAGTTTGGCGGGAGGGCCCTCCTACGAGCAGTACTTC. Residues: CASSLAGGPSYEQYF.

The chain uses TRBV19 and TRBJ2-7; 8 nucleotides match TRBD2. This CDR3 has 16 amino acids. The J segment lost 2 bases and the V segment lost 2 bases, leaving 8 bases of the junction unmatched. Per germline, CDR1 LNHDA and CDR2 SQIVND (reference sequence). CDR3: CASSIQTAGAAYEQYF. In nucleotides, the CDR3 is TGTGCCAGTAGTATACAGACAGCGGGAGCCGCCTACGAGCAGTACTTC. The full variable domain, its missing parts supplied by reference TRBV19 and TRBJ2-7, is DGGITQSPKYLFRKEGQNVTLSCEQNLNHDAMYWYRQDPGQGLRLIYYSQIVNDFQKGDIAEGYSVSREKKESFPLTVTSAQKNPTAFYLCASSIQTAGAAYEQYFGPGTRLTVT.

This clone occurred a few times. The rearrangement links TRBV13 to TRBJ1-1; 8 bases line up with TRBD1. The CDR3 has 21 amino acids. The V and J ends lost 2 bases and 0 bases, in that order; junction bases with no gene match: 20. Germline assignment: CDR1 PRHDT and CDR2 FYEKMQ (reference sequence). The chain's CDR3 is CASSLFLDVVQGARMNTEAFF. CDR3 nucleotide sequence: TGTGCCAGCAGCTTATTCTTAGATGTGGTTCAGGGGGCGAGGATGAACACTGAAGCTTTCTTT.

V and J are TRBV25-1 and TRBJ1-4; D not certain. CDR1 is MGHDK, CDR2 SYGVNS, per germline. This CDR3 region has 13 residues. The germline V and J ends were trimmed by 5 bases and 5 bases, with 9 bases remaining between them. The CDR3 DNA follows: TGTGCCAGCAGTCGCATGCAGAATGAAAAACTGTTTTTT. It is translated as CASSRMQNEKLFF.

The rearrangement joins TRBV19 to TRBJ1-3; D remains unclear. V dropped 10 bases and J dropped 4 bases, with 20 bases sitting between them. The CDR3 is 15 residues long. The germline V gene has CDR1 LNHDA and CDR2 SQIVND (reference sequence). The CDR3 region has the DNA TGTGCCACCTCTGATGCCCACCGGGTCGGAAACACCATATATTTT. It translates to CATSDAHRVGNTIYF.